The clone carrying this TCR beta chain appeared once. This sample was included in a study of blood T cell repertoires in COVID-19. Across the study: Spain, Italy and the United States supplied samples that represented acute and convalescent COVID-19. In each case, the material was cDNA or gDNA derived from T cells, B-cell-depleted T cells, or PBMCs.

In the original workflow: Counts of nucleated cells, estimated from reference gene primer amplification, were obtained. TCRdb's copy holds only in-frame clones and misses some; the assay was immunoSEQ multiplex PCR. For V, J and clone size, that table is used; D and trimming come from the DNA. This table has more than 200,000 clones, approximately 91% appearing once. The CDR3 loop spans 13 amino acids. The germline CDR1 and CDR2 sequences are MDHEN and SYDVKM. V gave up 10 bases and J gave up 2 bases, with 9 bases separating them. This sequence originates from a woman aged 40 to 55 who had recovered from COVID-19. The genes are TRBV28 and TRBJ1-6; D unclear. Specimen: peripheral blood. CDR3 DNA sequence: TGTGCCACCTCCCCCCCCTATAATTCACCCCTCCACTTT. It is translated as CATSPPYNSPLHF.